This TCR beta chain was sequenced during a study of blood T cell repertoires in COVID-19. The overall study: Acute and convalescent COVID-19 samples came from the United States, Italy and Spain. Sample material is recorded as cDNA or gDNA derived from T cells, B-cell-depleted T cells, or PBMCs.

Trimming took off 5 bases at V and 10 bases at J, with 9 bases between the two ends. The CDR3 is made up of 11 amino acids. CDR1 SGHTA and CDR2 FQGNSA come from the germline V gene. Cohorts were assigned according to the clinical history that participants reported. How the authors handled the data: The assay estimated nucleated cells by amplifying reference gene primers. Generated by immunoSEQ multiplex PCR, the TCRdb table keeps only in-frame clones and is missing some. V, J and clone size are those of that table, while D and trimming were read from the DNA. This table holds about 480,000 clones, roughly 88% found once.

The chain combines TRBV7-2 with TRBJ2-1; D gene unclear. The sequence was obtained from a middle-aged woman who had recovered from COVID-19. The sequenced sample was PBMCs or T cells enriched from blood (not recorded which). The CDR3 region is CASSPDWEQFF. DNA for the CDR3: TGTGCCAGCAGCCCCGACTGGGAGCAGTTCTTC.